The 15 T cell receptor beta chains below come from one sample, sequenced in a study of blood T cell repertoires in COVID-19 (dated by TCRdb to 2020 to 2022). The library came from the immunoSEQ multiplex PCR assay. The table comes from immuneACCESS by way of TCRdb, which keeps in-frame sequences with V and J called. Part of the clones is missing from these tables; in studies checked, under half for an unresolved V gene and the rest for unknown reasons. Recorded for this sample are approximately 230,000 clones; 70% to 90% of them occurred a single time. In total, the top ten clones hold around 3.3% of the sample. Specimen: peripheral blood. These receptors all stem from a man between 18 and 35 years old with active or convalescent COVID-19.

The chain has TRBV30 and TRBJ1-3, with D perhaps TRBD1 (6 bases). This CDR3 contains 15 residues. Germline V lookup: CDR1 GTSNPN, CDR2 SVGIG (reference sequence). The germline V and J ends were trimmed by 3 bases and 0 bases, with 12 bases remaining between them. Written as DNA, the CDR3 is TGTGCCTGGAGGGTACCAGGGGACTCTGGAAACACCATATATTTT. It yields the protein CAWRVPGDSGNTIYF. The entire variable domain, with the rest obtained from reference TRBV30 and TRBJ1-3, is as follows: SQTIHQWPATLVQPVGSPLSLECTVEGTSNPNLYWYRQAAGRGLQLLFYSVGIGQISSEVPQNLSASRPQDRQFILSSKKLLLSDSGFYLCAWRVPGDSGNTIYFGEGSWLTVV.

The gene calls are TRBV3-1 (or the pseudogene TRBV3-2) and TRBJ1-2; 9 nucleotides agree with TRBD1. Per germline, CDR1 LGHDT and CDR2 YNNKEL (reference sequence). Trimming removed 1 base from V and 7 bases from J; junction bases left unmatched: 4. This CDR3 is built from 14 residues. The CDR3 here is CASSQGQGGLGYTF. The CDR3 DNA follows: TGTGCCAGCAGCCAAGGACAGGGGGGTCTTGGCTACACCTTC.

V and J are TRBV9 and TRBJ1-2; perhaps TRBD1 as D (6 bases). Germline values: CDR1 SGDLS, CDR2 YYNGEE. This CDR3 region has 13 residues. The V end was cut by 2 bases, the J end by 8 bases, with 13 bases between. The CDR3 loop reads CASSVDPTGGYTF. CDR3 DNA: TGTGCCAGCAGCGTCGACCCGACAGGAGGCTACACCTTC.

The V gene is TRBV29-1, the J gene TRBJ1-6; D not certain. Looked up from germline, CDR1 is SQVTM and CDR2 is ANQGSEA. The CDR3 extends over 13 amino acids. V was cut by 6 bases and J by 1 base, with 7 bases left in between. CDR3 nucleotides: TGCAGCGTCGCGGTTTCCTATAATTCACCCCTCCACTTT. It yields the protein CSVAVSYNSPLHF.

The rearrangement links TRBV7-9 to TRBJ2-7; 9 bases are shared with TRBD1. This CDR3 is built from 15 residues. Losses at the gene ends were 1 base for V and 2 bases for J; bases not matched to a gene: 3. Germline V lookup: CDR1 SEHNR, CDR2 FQNEAQ (reference sequence). The CDR3 sequence is CASSLDGTGTYEQYF. The CDR3 DNA follows: TGTGCCAGCAGCTTAGACGGGACAGGGACCTACGAGCAGTACTTC.

V is TRBV5-1 and J is TRBJ2-1, with 8 bases lining up with TRBD2. This CDR3 is built from 15 residues. The germline V gene has CDR1 SGHRS and CDR2 YFSETQ. Trimming at V came to 0 bases and at J to 7 bases, leaving 6 bases not matched to a gene. The CDR3 DNA is TGCGCCAGCAGCTTGGCGGGAGGGCCCACGAATGAGCAGTTCTTC. It is translated as CASSLAGGPTNEQFF.

The rearrangement uses TRBV2 and TRBJ1-6, with TRBD1 matching 8 bases. J was trimmed by 9 bases and V by 4 bases; bases with no gene match: 5. The CDR3 runs 14 residues. CDR1 SNHLY and CDR2 FYNNEI come from the germline V gene. The CDR3 bases are TGTGCCAGCAGTGCAGGACAGGGTAGTTCACCCCTCCACTTT. It yields the protein CASSAGQGSSPLHF.

This clone appeared a few times. V and J are TRBV30 and TRBJ1-1; TRBD1 matches at 7 bases. Trimming took 5 bases from V and 2 from J; bases not matched to a gene: 8. The CDR3 is made up of 14 amino acids. The germline V gene has CDR1 GTSNPN and CDR2 SVGIG (reference sequence). The chain's CDR3 is CAWERQGKNTEAFF. CDR3 coding DNA: TGTGCCTGGGAGAGACAGGGTAAAAACACTGAAGCTTTCTTT.

This clone appeared a few times. Other nucleotide sequences from this sample produce the same CDR3. The V and J genes are TRBV7-2 and TRBJ2-1; 7 positions match TRBD2. The CDR3 is 13 residues long. V was pared by 6 bases and J by 4 bases, with 3 bases of the junction left unmatched. Germline V gene data show CDR1 as SGHTA and CDR2 as FQGNSA. CDR3 sequence (DNA): TGTGCCAGCAGGACGGGGGGTTACAATGAGCAGTTCTTC. Translated: CASRTGGYNEQFF.

This clone came up many times. This chain links TRBV7-9 with TRBJ1-1; D is unclear. Germline assignment: CDR1 SEHNR and CDR2 FQNEAQ (reference sequence). The CDR3 spans 14 residues. With 4 bases removed from V and 0 bases from J, the gap between germline ends came to 9 bases. This chain's CDR3 is CASSSLLVNTEAFF. In nucleotides, the CDR3 is TGTGCCAGCAGCTCCCTATTAGTGAACACTGAAGCTTTCTTT.

The rearrangement uses TRBV5-1 and TRBJ1-2, with D uncertain. The CDR3 loop spans 13 amino acids. V was trimmed by 5 bases and J by 8 bases, leaving 16 bases between them. Germline V gene data show CDR1 as SGHRS and CDR2 as YFSETQ. CDR3 amino acids: CASSAGLEGGYTF. The CDR3 DNA is TGCGCCAGCAGTGCCGGGCTGGAGGGCGGCTACACCTTC.

The rearrangement joins TRBV6-5 to TRBJ2-1; a possible D gene is TRBD2 (7 bases). The CDR3 has 15 residues. Deletions cut 7 bases from V and 7 bases from J, with 20 bases between. Per germline, CDR1 MNHEY and CDR2 SVGAGI. In nucleotides, the CDR3 is TGTGCCAGCACCTCCTGGGGGGGCGCCCAAAATGAGCAGTTCTTC. Encoded protein: CASTSWGGAQNEQFF.

The V call is TRBV5-4, the J call TRBJ2-1; 9 nucleotides match TRBD2. J gave up 0 bases and V 3 bases, and 10 bases lay outside the gene matches. The CDR3 has 18 amino acids. Germline V CDR1 and CDR2: SGHNT, YYREEE (reference sequence). The CDR3 protein is CASSSGLAGPSSYNEQFF. DNA of the CDR3: TGTGCCAGCAGCTCGGGACTAGCCGGACCGAGCTCCTACAATGAGCAGTTCTTC.

The chain links TRBV10-2 to TRBJ2-1; 7 positions agree with TRBD2. Trimming removed 4 bases from V and 8 bases from J; junction bases left unmatched: 8. Germline loops: CDR1 WSHSY, CDR2 SAAADI. The length of the CDR3 is 14 residues. CDR3 DNA sequence: TGCGCCAGCAGTGCTCCCAGCGGGGTGGATGAGCAGTTCTTC. Protein sequence: CASSAPSGVDEQFF.

The rearrangement uses TRBV9 and TRBJ2-1; 16 positions agree with TRBD2. V was clipped by 3 bases and J by 7 bases; unmatched bases: 4. The CDR3 covers 16 residues. Per the germline V gene, CDR1 is SGDLS and CDR2 is YYNGEE. The CDR3 is CASSAKGLAGGNEQFF. The DNA of the CDR3 is TGTGCCAGCAGCGCCAAGGGACTAGCGGGAGGGAATGAGCAGTTCTTC.